A single sample is the source of the 20 T cell receptor beta chains below, sequenced in a study of post-analysis software for immune sequencing data. Points from the study as a whole: The study found TRBV5-6, TRBV5-1 and TRBV20-1 among several TRBV segments more frequent in patients than controls.

Their antigen targets remain unknown. Unique molecular identifiers had been added to the TCR beta cDNA libraries. Using its own MiXCR run on the PCR reads, TCRdb lists one record per CDR3 protein. The profile shows about 680,000 distinct CDR3 sequences, 55% to 60% of them singletons. Sequencing was performed on blood. The receptors derive from a girl aged 2 to 9 with multiple sclerosis.

This rearrangement joins TRBV28 to TRBJ2-7; D possibly corresponds to TRBD2 (5 bases). Trimming stripped 7 bases from V and 2 bases from J, with 6 bases between. This CDR3 comprises 11 residues. CDR1 and CDR2 from the germline V gene are MDHEN and SYDVKM. In DNA form, the CDR3 reads TGTGCCAGCACGACTACCTACGAGCAGTACTTC. Encoded protein: CASTTTYEQYF. The full variable domain, rest sourced from reference TRBV28 and TRBJ2-7, is DVKVTQSSRYLVKRTGEKVFLECVQDMDHENMFWYRQDPGLGLRLIYFSYDVKMKEKGDIPEGYSVSREKKERFSLILESASTNQTSMYLCASTTTYEQYFGPGTRLTVT.

The chain joins TRBV7-2 to TRBJ1-6; the D gene is possibly TRBD1 (5 bases). The CDR3 loop spans 14 amino acids. Germline CDR1 reads SGHTA; CDR2 reads FQGNSA. V was clipped by 0 bases and J by 8 bases, with 8 bases between them. The CDR3 bases are TGTGCCAGCAGCTTAGCCAGGGTTGATTCACCCCTCCACTTT. As protein: CASSLARVDSPLHF.

The rearrangement links TRBV29-1 to TRBJ2-4, with 9 bases fitting TRBD1. The DNA end lines up better with TRBJ2-7; the J call may be wrong. CDR3 length: 15 amino acids. Germline-derived CDR1 and CDR2 are SQVTM and ANQGSEA. The CDR3 here is CSVGRTGDISYEQYF. The CDR3 DNA reads TGCAGCGTGGGGCGGACAGGGGATATATCCTACGAGCAGTACTTC.

This sequence joins TRBV7-9 and TRBJ1-1, with TRBD1 matching 9 bases. This CDR3 region has 16 residues. V was clipped by 5 bases and J by 2 bases; unmatched bases: 9. In germline, CDR1 is SEHNR, CDR2 FQNEAQ (reference sequence). The CDR3 coding sequence is TGTGCCAGCAGCGATCTCGGACAGGGGATAAACACTGAAGCTTTCTTT. This gives the protein CASSDLGQGINTEAFF.

This clonotype was picked up one time. The rearrangement uses TRBV7-2 and TRBJ1-2, with 8 bases that match TRBD1. Germline CDR1 and CDR2: SGHTA and FQGNSA. After removal of 3 bases from V and 4 bases from J, the junction contained 4 bases not matched to a gene. The CDR3 spans 14 residues. CDR3 nucleotide sequence: TGTGCCAGCAGCTTTGAAACAGGGGGCTATGGCTACACCTTC. As protein: CASSFETGGYGYTF. The complete variable domain, with remaining parts taken from reference TRBV7-2 and TRBJ1-2, reads GAGVSQSPSNKVTEKGKDVELRCDPISGHTALYWYRQSLGQGLEFLIYFQGNSAPDKSGLPSDRFSAERTGGSVSTLTIQRTQQEDSAVYLCASSFETGGYGYTFGSGTRLTVV.

The CDR3 here is CASGLAGGLNTQYF. The CDR3 DNA follows: TGCGCCAGCGGATTAGCGGGGGGGCTGAATACGCAGTATTTT. The V and J genes are TRBV4-3 and TRBJ2-3, with 11 bases that match TRBD2. Germline values: CDR1 LGHNA, CDR2 YSLEER. The junction had 8 bases not matched to a gene; V was cut back by 8 bases and J by 7 bases. The CDR3 sequence is 14 residues long.

The J gene is TRBJ2-1, the V gene TRBV5-1; D is ambiguous. This CDR3 region has 15 residues. Trimming left V 4 bases short and J 0 bases short, with 11 bases between. Germline CDR1 reads SGHRS; CDR2 reads YFSETQ. CDR3 sequence (DNA): TGCGCCAGCAGCGCGGACCCAAGCTCCTACAATGAGCAGTTCTTC. It codes for CASSADPSSYNEQFF. Using reference TRBV5-1 and TRBJ2-1 for the parts outside the CDR3, the full variable domain is KAGVTQTPRYLIKTRGQQVTLSCSPISGHRSVSWYQQTPGQGLQFLFEYFSETQRNKGNFPGRFSGRQFSNSRSEMNVSTLELGDSALYLCASSADPSSYNEQFFGPGTRLTVL.

This clonotype was observed a few times. V is TRBV24-1 and J is TRBJ2-3, with a weak D call TRBD2 (6 bases). The germline V gene encodes CDR1 KGHDR and CDR2 SFDVKD. Between the trimmed V and J ends, which lost 4 bases and 7 bases, there was a span of 11 bases. The CDR3 runs 13 residues. CDR3 amino acids: CATSDPLANTQYF. CDR3 sequence (DNA): TGTGCCACCAGTGACCCACTAGCAAATACGCAGTATTTT.

This chain connects TRBV3-1 to TRBJ2-1, with D perhaps matching TRBD2 (6 bases). This CDR3 has 14 residues. V lost 3 bases to trimming and J lost 12 bases, with 18 bases between them. Germline V CDR1 and CDR2: LGHDT, YNNKEL (reference sequence). The CDR3 here is CASSQPEGVLGQFF. The DNA of the CDR3 is TGTGCCAGCAGCCAGCCGGAGGGCGTGCTTGGGCAGTTCTTC.

The CDR3 protein is CASGGPEAFF. The CDR3 DNA reads as TGTGCCAGCGGCGGGCCTGAAGCTTTCTTT. This chain uses TRBV6-6 with TRBJ1-1; D call uncertain. This CDR3 has 10 residues. CDR1 MNHNY and CDR2 SVGAGI come from the germline V gene (reference sequence). Trimming left V 8 bases short and J 6 bases short, with 7 bases between.

CDR3 sequence (DNA): TGTGCCAGTAGTATCGGGGGTGCTAATGAAAAACTGTTTTTT. It yields the protein CASSIGGANEKLFF. V is TRBV19 and J is TRBJ1-4; TRBD1 might be the D (5 bases). V was shortened by 3 bases and J by 3 bases, with 8 bases between the two germline ends. The CDR3 has 14 residues. Germline V gene lookup returns CDR1 LNHDA and CDR2 SQIVND (reference sequence).

A few counts support this clonotype. The CDR3 nucleotides read TGTGCCAGCAGTTTTGACAGGGTGAACACTGAAGCTTTCTTT. It is translated as CASSFDRVNTEAFF. J is TRBJ1-1 and V is TRBV6-2 or TRBV6-3, with 7 bases fitting TRBD1. This CDR3 has 14 amino acids. The trim removed 4 bases at V and 0 bases at J, leaving 2 bases unmatched. The germline CDR1 and CDR2 sequences are MNHEY and SVGEGT.

The chain links TRBV24-1 to TRBJ2-1; 10 bases match TRBD2. The germline V gene encodes CDR1 KGHDR and CDR2 SFDVKD. Germline trimming cut 5 bases from V and 6 bases from J; bases unmatched to any gene: 6. This CDR3 region has 15 residues. The CDR3 sequence is CATSVGLAGVNEQFF. In DNA, the CDR3 is TGTGCCACCAGTGTCGGGCTAGCGGGAGTCAATGAGCAGTTCTTC.

The table lists this clonotype with a few counts. The chain links TRBV15 to TRBJ1-1; 9 positions match TRBD1. This CDR3 is built from 17 residues. V lost 0 bases, J lost 5 bases, and 10 bases stayed unmatched. From germline, CDR1 is LNHNV and CDR2 YYDKDF (reference sequence). CDR3 amino acids: CATSRDLPATGGTEAFF. In DNA, the CDR3 is TGTGCCACCAGCAGAGACCTCCCCGCGACAGGGGGTACTGAAGCTTTCTTT.

The chain joins TRBV5-1 to TRBJ1-2; possibly TRBD1 for D (5 bases). Looked up from germline, CDR1 is SGHRS and CDR2 is YFSETQ. V lost 4 bases to trimming and J lost 3 bases, with 13 bases between them. This CDR3 spans 14 amino acids. The CDR3 loop reads CASSRTGSYYGYTF. The CDR3 DNA reads TGCGCCAGCAGCCGTACAGGATCTTACTATGGCTACACCTTC.

This clonotype has a handful of counts. V and J are TRBV4-2 and TRBJ1-5, with D unresolved. This CDR3 comprises 18 residues. The germline V and J ends were trimmed by 4 bases and 2 bases, with 21 bases remaining between them. Germline V lookup: CDR1 LGHNA, CDR2 YNFKEQ. The CDR3 reads CASSPDTGEIGRNQPQHF. DNA of the CDR3: TGTGCCAGCAGCCCCGACACGGGCGAAATTGGCCGCAATCAGCCCCAGCATTTT.

This chain connects TRBV29-1 to TRBJ1-2, with D perhaps matching TRBD1 (5 bases). The CDR3 covers 14 residues. Germline-derived CDR1 and CDR2 are SQVTM and ANQGSEA. V lost 4 bases to trimming and J lost 5 bases, with 17 bases between them. This CDR3 is CSVATQGYPYGYTF. The DNA of the CDR3 is TGCAGCGTTGCCACCCAGGGATATCCTTATGGCTACACCTTC.

The chain uses TRBV12-3 or TRBV12-4 and TRBJ1-5; possible D gene TRBD1, 6 bases. The CDR3 runs to 15 residues. V was shortened by 7 bases and J by 3 bases, with 16 bases between the two germline ends. CDR3 bases: TGTGCCAGCAACATAGGAGGGGGATTCAATCAGCCCCAGCATTTT. It translates to CASNIGGGFNQPQHF.

This clonotype was found a few times. The rearrangement links TRBV7-3 to TRBJ1-1; D possibly corresponds to TRBD1 (5 bases). Between the trimmed V and J ends, which lost 1 base and 6 bases, there was a span of 9 bases. The CDR3 consists of 13 residues. Germline V gene data show CDR1 as SGHTA and CDR2 as FQGTGA. CDR3: CASSLKGLAEAFF. For the CDR3, the DNA is TGTGCCAGCAGCTTAAAGGGACTGGCTGAAGCTTTCTTT. Combining the CDR3 with reference TRBV7-3 and TRBJ1-1 gives the whole variable domain GAGVSQTPSNKVTEKGKYVELRCDPISGHTALYWYRQSLGQGPEFLIYFQGTGAADDSGLPNDRFFAVRPEGSVSTLKIQRTERGDSAVYLCASSLKGLAEAFFGQGTRLTVV.

The J gene is TRBJ2-2, the V gene TRBV29-1, with TRBD1 identical over 11 bases. This CDR3 has 14 amino acids. Trimming took 8 bases from V and 5 from J; bases not matched to a gene: 7. In germline, CDR1 is SQVTM, CDR2 ANQGSEA. The CDR3 loop reads CSLRTGGETGELFF. The CDR3 DNA follows: TGCAGCCTCCGGACAGGGGGCGAAACCGGGGAGCTGTTTTTT.